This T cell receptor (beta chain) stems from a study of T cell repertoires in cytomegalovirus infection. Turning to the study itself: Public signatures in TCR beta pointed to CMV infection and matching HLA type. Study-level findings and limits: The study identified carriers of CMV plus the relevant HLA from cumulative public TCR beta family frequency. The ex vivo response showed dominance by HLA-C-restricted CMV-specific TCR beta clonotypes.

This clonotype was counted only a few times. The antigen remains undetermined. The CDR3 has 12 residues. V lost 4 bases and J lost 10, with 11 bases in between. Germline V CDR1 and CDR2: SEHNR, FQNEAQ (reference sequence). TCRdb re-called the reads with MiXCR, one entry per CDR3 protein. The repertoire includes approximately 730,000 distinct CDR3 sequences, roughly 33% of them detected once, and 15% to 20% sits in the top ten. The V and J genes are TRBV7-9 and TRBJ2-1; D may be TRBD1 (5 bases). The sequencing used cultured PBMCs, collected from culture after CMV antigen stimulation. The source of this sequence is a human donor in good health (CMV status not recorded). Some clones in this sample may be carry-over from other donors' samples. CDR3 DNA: TGTGCCAGCAGCTACGACAGAAACGAGCAGTTCTTC. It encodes CASSYDRNEQFF.